Below are 18 T cell receptor beta chains sequenced from a single sample in a study of somatic mutations in cytotoxic T cells in rheumatoid arthritis (dated by TCRdb to about 2017). The library came from the immunoSEQ multiplex PCR assay. Drawn from immuneACCESS, this table holds only the in-frame rearrangements with V and J called that TCRdb kept. Clones are partly lost; checked studies trace under half to an unresolved V gene and leave the rest unexplained. Counted in this sample were some 3,500 clones; around 80% of them appeared once. Roughly 30% of the sample is in the top ten clones. The sample comprised CD8+ T cells sorted from blood. These receptors all stem from a man aged 45-60 years with rheumatoid arthritis.

This clone is a singleton in its sample. The gene calls are TRBV11-3 and TRBJ2-7; the D gene is possibly TRBD1 (5 bases). V lost 4 bases to trimming and J lost 4 bases, with 11 bases between them. The germline V gene encodes CDR1 SGHNT and CDR2 YENEEA. The CDR3 runs 13 residues. CDR3 amino acids: CASSSSQEYEQYF. CDR3 DNA sequence: TGTGCCAGCAGCTCCTCACAGGAATACGAGCAGTACTTC. Using reference TRBV11-3 and TRBJ2-7 for the parts outside the CDR3, the full variable domain is EAGVVQSPRYKIIEKKQPVAFWCNPISGHNTLYWYLQNLGQGPELLIRYENEEAVDDSQLPKDRFSAERLKGVDSTLKIQPAELGDSAVYLCASSSSQEYEQYFGPGTRLTVT.

The chain links TRBV15 to TRBJ2-1; D possibly corresponds to TRBD2 (6 bases). The V gene's germline CDR1 is LNHNV and CDR2 YYDKDF (reference sequence). CDR3 size: 11 residues. V lost 6 bases and J lost 8, with 8 bases in between. The CDR3 nucleotides are TGTGCCACCAGGGCGGGACATGAGCAGTTCTTC. Translation: CATRAGHEQFF.

The V gene is TRBV11-2, the J gene TRBJ2-3; TRBD1 might be the D (5 bases). The germline V and J ends were trimmed by 1 base and 4 bases, with 12 bases remaining between them. Per the germline V gene, CDR1 is SGHAT and CDR2 is FQNNGV. The CDR3 sequence is 15 residues long. This CDR3 reads CASSLVQGPPDTQYF. The CDR3 nucleotides read TGTGCCAGCAGCTTAGTTCAGGGTCCTCCAGATACGCAGTATTTT. Together with reference TRBV11-2 and TRBJ2-3, the CDR3 gives the full variable domain: EAGVAQSPRYKIIEKRQSVAFWCNPISGHATLYWYQQILGQGPKLLIQFQNNGVVDDSQLPKDRFSAERLKGVDSTLKIQPAKLEDSAVYLCASSLVQGPPDTQYFGPGTRLTVL.

This clone was detected only a few times. This chain connects TRBV19 to TRBJ2-4, with 13 bases identical to TRBD2. The length of the CDR3 is 18 residues. Per the germline V gene, CDR1 is LNHDA and CDR2 is SQIVND (reference sequence). V dropped 6 bases and J dropped 2; count of bases not matched to a gene: 10. CDR3 in amino acids: CASRDGLAGVVTKNIQYF. The CDR3 nucleotides read TGTGCCAGTAGGGACGGACTAGCGGGAGTTGTAACCAAAAACATTCAGTACTTC.

The rearrangement joins TRBV4-1 to TRBJ1-4; TRBD1 matches 9 bases. Germline CDR1 reads MGHRA; CDR2 reads YSYEKL. Trimming removed 4 bases from V and 8 bases from J; junction bases left unmatched: 8. CDR3 size: 15 residues. Here the CDR3 reads CASSRGDRGREKLFF. The CDR3 DNA reads as TGCGCCAGCAGCCGCGGTGACAGGGGGAGAGAAAAACTGTTTTTT.

The chain uses TRBV7-9 and TRBJ2-1; 7 bases align to TRBD1. Per the germline V gene, CDR1 is SEHNR and CDR2 is FQNEAQ (reference sequence). The CDR3 length is 16 residues. The V gene end was trimmed by 5 bases and the J gene end by 2 bases; junction bases not matched to a gene: 9. DNA for the CDR3: TGTGCCAGCAGCGCCAGGACAGGAGATACCTACAATGAGCAGTTCTTC. Amino acid sequence: CASSARTGDTYNEQFF. The full variable domain, in which reference TRBV7-9 and TRBJ2-1 provide the parts outside the CDR3, is DTGVSQNPRHKITKRGQNVTFRCDPISEHNRLYWYRQTLGQGPEFLTYFQNEAQLEKSRLLSDRFSAERPKGSFSTLEIQRTEQGDSAMYLCASSARTGDTYNEQFFGPGTRLTVL.

This chain joins TRBV9 and TRBJ2-7, with 13 bases identical to TRBD2. Per germline, CDR1 SGDLS and CDR2 YYNGEE. Trimming cost V 4 bases and J 0 bases; bases outside gene matches: 7. CDR3 length: 17 residues. The CDR3 loop is CASSSGLAGAISYEQYF. CDR3 sequence (DNA): TGTGCCAGCAGCTCCGGACTAGCGGGAGCCATCTCCTACGAGCAGTACTTC.

This rearrangement joins TRBV27 to TRBJ1-2, with TRBD1 identical over 11 bases. Germline CDR1 MNHEY, CDR2 SMNVEV (reference sequence). This CDR3 comprises 14 residues. V was pared by 5 bases and J by 7 bases, with 6 bases of the junction left unmatched. DNA of the CDR3: TGTGCCAGCAGTAAGGGACAGGGGGGGTCTGGCTACACCTTC. It codes for CASSKGQGGSGYTF.

The chain joins TRBV19 to TRBJ2-7; maybe TRBD2 (5 bases). The V gene's germline CDR1 is LNHDA and CDR2 SQIVND (reference sequence). This CDR3 contains 17 residues. V was pared by 5 bases and J by 0 bases, with 20 bases between. CDR3 protein: CASSSAETPRNSYEQYF. The DNA of the CDR3 is TGTGCCAGTAGTTCAGCGGAGACACCCCGGAACTCCTACGAGCAGTACTTC.

This chain links TRBV19 with TRBJ2-5; D may be TRBD1 (6 bases). This CDR3 spans 13 amino acids. The V end was cut by 6 bases, the J end by 7 bases, with 15 bases between. The germline CDR1 and CDR2 sequences are LNHDA and SQIVND (reference sequence). CDR3 residues: CASSLNRDRTQYF. The CDR3 DNA follows: TGTGCCAGTAGCCTTAACAGGGATCGGACCCAGTACTTC.

This clone appeared a single time. The chain carries TRBV5-1 and TRBJ1-3, with 7 nucleotides matching TRBD1. CDR3 size: 16 residues. CDR1 and CDR2 (germline): SGHRS, YFSETQ. V shed 0 bases, J shed 3 bases, and the junction held 6 bases outside the gene matches. The CDR3 DNA reads TGCGCCAGCAGCTTGGTAGGGGGCGCTTATGGAAACACCATATATTTT. Translation gives CASSLVGGAYGNTIYF. The full variable domain, rest sourced from reference TRBV5-1 and TRBJ1-3, is KAGVTQTPRYLIKTRGQQVTLSCSPISGHRSVSWYQQTPGQGLQFLFEYFSETQRNKGNFPGRFSGRQFSNSRSEMNVSTLELGDSALYLCASSLVGGAYGNTIYFGEGSWLTVV.

The chain recombines TRBV27 with TRBJ2-7, with TRBD1 matching 9 bases. This CDR3 has 15 residues. CDR1 and CDR2 from the germline V gene are MNHEY and SMNVEV (reference sequence). V shed 3 bases and J 5 bases; nucleotides not matched to a gene: 8. The CDR3 loop is CASSFPTGGRNEQYF. The CDR3 DNA reads TGTGCCAGCAGTTTCCCGACAGGGGGACGTAACGAGCAGTACTTC.

CDR3 region: CASSPLAGGDNEQFF. DNA of the CDR3: TGTGCCAGCAGCCCTCTAGCGGGAGGGGACAATGAGCAGTTCTTC. V usage is TRBV7-3 and J usage is TRBJ2-1, with TRBD2 matching 12 bases. J was trimmed by 5 bases and V by 5 bases; bases with no gene match: 4. The CDR3 runs 15 residues. The germline V gene has CDR1 SGHTA and CDR2 FQGTGA.

This chain connects TRBV5-6 to TRBJ2-7; 10 bases align to TRBD1. This CDR3 spans 18 amino acids. Unmatched junction bases numbered 19, after V lost 5 bases and J lost 5 bases. Germline CDR1 reads SGHDT; CDR2 reads YYEEEE. CDR3 region: CASSTRQGAWRETDEQYF. In DNA, the CDR3 is TGTGCCAGCAGTACTCGACAGGGGGCTTGGCGGGAGACGGACGAGCAGTACTTC. Looking up the rest from reference TRBV5-6 and TRBJ2-7 gives the full variable domain: DAGVTQSPTHLIKTRGQQVTLRCSPKSGHDTVSWYQQALGQGPQFIFQYYEEEERQRGNFPDRFSGHQFPNYSSELNVNALLLGDSALYLCASSTRQGAWRETDEQYFGPGTRLTVT.

V usage is TRBV4-3 and J usage is TRBJ2-5; 7 positions agree with TRBD1. The V segment lost 0 bases and the J segment 1 base; nucleotides outside the gene matches: 2. Per germline, CDR1 LGHNA and CDR2 YSLEER. CDR3 length: 15 residues. CDR3 nucleotides: TGCGCCAGCAGCCAAGATAGGGACAGCCAAGAGACCCAGTACTTC. It specifies CASSQDRDSQETQYF.

The chain carries TRBV7-9 and TRBJ2-7; 10 positions agree with TRBD2. The CDR3 spans 14 residues. CDR1 and CDR2 (germline): SEHNR, FQNEAQ (reference sequence). After removal of 4 bases from V and 2 bases from J, the junction contained 2 bases not matched to a gene. The CDR3 DNA reads as TGTGCCAGCAGCTCGAGCGGGAGGGCCTACGAGCAGTACTTC. Translating it yields CASSSSGRAYEQYF.

The gene calls are TRBV2 and TRBJ2-1; 9 nucleotides match TRBD1. CDR1 and CDR2 (germline): SNHLY, FYNNEI. J lost 4 bases, V lost 11 bases, and 3 bases had no gene match. This CDR3 has 12 amino acids. The CDR3 loop is CARQGGYNEQFF. The CDR3 nucleotides are TGTGCCCGACAGGGGGGGTACAATGAGCAGTTCTTC.

The chain has TRBV5-1 and TRBJ2-7, with a possible D match to TRBD2 (6 bases). Between the trimmed V and J ends, which lost 0 bases and 5 bases, there was a span of 18 bases. Germline values: CDR1 SGHRS, CDR2 YFSETQ. This CDR3 has 16 residues. CDR3 DNA sequence: TGCGCCAGCAGCTTGGCCCCTAGCGACCAGAACCACGAGCAGTACTTC. Translated, it gives CASSLAPSDQNHEQYF.